This T cell receptor (beta chain) was retrieved from a study of blood T cell repertoires in COVID-19. Overall study context: PBMCs, B-cell-depleted T cells, or T cells provided the cDNA or gDNA that made up the material.

Participants came from some 23 US areas, aged roughly 18 to 95 years. Cohort 3 recovery required two negative PCRs, clearance, or symptom resolution. This CDR3 has 14 amino acids. Trimming stripped 1 base from V and 3 bases from J, with 9 bases between. Germline loops: CDR1 LGHDT, CDR2 YNNKEL (reference sequence). In the original analysis: Amplification from reference gene primers served as the basis for estimated nucleated cell counts. Libraries were prepared by immunoSEQ multiplex PCR; TCRdb keeps only in-frame clonotypes and omits some of them. Clonal size and the V and J genes are those of that table, whereas D and trimming came from the DNA. The repertoire holds about 440,000 clones, with 80% to 95% as singletons.

This TCR derives from a young man who had recovered from COVID-19. The chain combines TRBV3-1 (or the pseudogene TRBV3-2) with TRBJ1-2; D gene ambiguous. Input material: PBMCs or T cells enriched from blood (not recorded which). CDR3 loop: CASSQVTEDYGYTF. CDR3 nucleotide sequence: TGTGCCAGCAGCCAAGTAACCGAGGACTATGGCTACACCTTC.